Listed below are T cell receptor beta chains from one sample, sequenced in a study of blood T cell repertoires in COVID-19. Using immunoSEQ multiplex PCR, the repertoire was profiled, and TCRdb retains in-frame clones only, with some absent. The table shows roughly 86,000 clones, with about three quarters occurring only once. The source material was peripheral blood. The receptors stem from a man aged 50 to 59 who had recovered from COVID-19. Each CDR3 is given with its conserved first and last residue. A D gene is named only where the DNA matches it firmly. The listing skips clone size in some rows; elsewhere it reads once, few, many or a size class.

>NA|TRBJ1-6|few|TRBV14
TGTGCCAGCAGCCAAGAATCTCGGAATTCACCCCTCCACTTT
CASSQESRNSPLHF
>TRBD1|TRBJ1-2|NA|TRBV9
TGTGCCAGCAGCGTAGGTGAGACAGGGGGATATGGCTACACCTTC
CASSVGETGGYGYTF
>TRBD1|TRBJ2-3|NA|TRBV9
TGTGCCAGCAGAGGGACAGCTGATACGCAGTATTTT
CASRGTADTQYF
>TRBD2|TRBJ2-5|NA|TRBV7-2
TGTGCCAGCAGTTTTAGCGGGCAAGAGACCCAGTACTTC
CASSFSGQETQYF
>NA|TRBJ2-1|NA|TRBV28
TGTGCCAGCAGGAGAACAAGCGGCCCTGGCGGGCAGTTCTTC
CASRRTSGPGGQFF
>NA|TRBJ2-3|NA|TRBV21-1
TGTGCCAGCAGTATCAGTGGCACAGATACGCAGTATTTT
CASSISGTDTQYF
>NA|TRBJ1-6|NA|TRBV13
TGTGCCAGCTTGGGGGGATCGGGAAATTCACCCCTCCACTTT
CASLGGSGNSPLHF
>TRBD1|TRBJ2-6|NA|TRBV5-4
TGTGCCAGCAGCTTGGGGAGACAGGGGTCTGGGGCCAACGTCCTGACTTTC
CASSLGRQGSGANVLTF
>TRBD2|TRBJ2-2|NA|TRBV18
TGTGCCAGCTCACTAGCGGGGGTTAACACCGGGGAGCTGTTTTTT
CASSLAGVNTGELFF
>NA|TRBJ2-7|NA|TRBV27
TGTGCCAGCAGAACGAACAATCAGGAGGCACCTCTATCCTACGAGCAGTACTTC
CASRTNNQEAPLSYEQYF
>TRBD1|TRBJ1-4|NA|TRBV5-1
TGCGCCAGCAGCTCCGGACAGGGGAGGATAACTAATGAAAAACTGTTTTTT
CASSSGQGRITNEKLFF
>NA|TRBJ2-1|NA|TRBV27
TGTGCCAGCACCACGACATCTGGGGCGTGGGCACACAATGAGCAGTTCTTC
CASTTTSGAWAHNEQFF